Below, 21 T cell receptor beta chains from the same sample are listed, as sequenced in a study of lymphopenia after photon versus proton radiotherapy. The protocol was immunoSEQ multiplex PCR, while the TCRdb copy is restricted to in-frame clones and leaves out a portion. The repertoire holds around 70,000 clones, with around 90% as singletons. The source material was peripheral blood, sampled from a patient treated with photon-based radiotherapy. These receptors were obtained from a middle-aged woman with cholangiocarcinoma.

This rearrangement joins TRBV12-5 to TRBJ1-5, with D uncertain. The CDR3 is made up of 13 amino acids. Trimming shortened V by 6 bases and J by 5 bases, and 11 bases separated the two germline ends. Germline values: CDR1 LGHNT, CDR2 FRNRAP. The CDR3 DNA reads TGTGCTAGTGGGATGGACGGCTATCAGCCCCAGCATTTT. It codes for CASGMDGYQPQHF.

CDR3 in amino acids: CASSLETNTEAFF. In DNA, the CDR3 is TGTGCCAGCAGCTTGGAAACGAACACTGAAGCTTTCTTT. The chain joins TRBV5-8 to TRBJ1-1; D gene ambiguous. Per germline, CDR1 SGHTS and CDR2 YDEGEE. This CDR3 has 13 amino acids. V shed 0 bases and J shed 1 base, with 4 bases lying between them.

This clone occurred a few times. The rearrangement uses TRBV2 and TRBJ2-1, with 7 positions matching TRBD1. Trimming took 2 bases from V and 3 from J; bases not matched to a gene: 13. CDR3 length: 18 residues. Germline-derived CDR1 and CDR2 are SNHLY and FYNNEI. The CDR3 region is CASSEITPWTGDYNEQFF. The CDR3, as DNA: TGTGCCAGCAGTGAAATAACCCCTTGGACAGGAGACTACAATGAGCAGTTCTTC. The full variable domain, in which reference TRBV2 and TRBJ2-1 provide the parts outside the CDR3, is EPEVTQTPSHQVTQMGQEVILRCVPISNHLYFYWYRQILGQKVEFLVSFYNNEISEKSEIFDDQFSVERPDGSNFTLKIRSTKLEDSAMYFCASSEITPWTGDYNEQFFGPGTRLTVL.

In nucleotides, the CDR3 is TGCGCCAGCAGCCGGACAGGGGGAATCGACGAGCAGTACTTC. Protein sequence: CASSRTGGIDEQYF. V gene TRBV5-1 combines with J gene TRBJ2-7; TRBD1 agrees at 10 bases. Trimming took 4 bases from V and 5 from J; bases not matched to a gene: 6. CDR1 is SGHRS, CDR2 YFSETQ, per germline. There are 14 residues in the CDR3.

This chain links TRBV7-2 with TRBJ1-2, with D maybe TRBD1 (5 bases). Trimming shortened V by 5 bases and J by 2 bases, and 9 bases separated the two germline ends. Germline CDR1 SGHTA, CDR2 FQGNSA. This CDR3 is 13 amino acids long. CDR3 sequence reads: CASSDDSNYGYTF. CDR3 nucleotide sequence: TGTGCCAGCAGCGACGACAGCAACTATGGCTACACCTTC.

The rearrangement links TRBV27 to TRBJ1-3; D possibly corresponds to TRBD1 (6 bases). Per the germline V gene, CDR1 is MNHEY and CDR2 is SMNVEV (reference sequence). V was clipped by 6 bases and J by 4 bases, with 10 bases between them. This CDR3 has 13 amino acids. This chain's CDR3 is CASRRTAGNTIYF. The CDR3 DNA reads TGTGCCAGCAGAAGGACAGCCGGAAACACCATATATTTT.

This clone has more than one count but fewer than ten. The chain uses TRBV6-5 and TRBJ1-6; D gene ambiguous. V was cut by 5 bases and J by 6 bases, with 14 bases left in between. Germline V gene lookup returns CDR1 MNHEY and CDR2 SVGAGI. The CDR3 consists of 15 residues. The CDR3 region has the DNA TGTGCCAGCAGTCCTCCCGGACCGGGTAATTCACCCCTCCACTTT. Amino acids: CASSPPGPGNSPLHF.

The chain links TRBV27 to TRBJ2-3; D possibly corresponds to TRBD1 (6 bases). CDR1 and CDR2 from the germline V gene are MNHEY and SMNVEV (reference sequence). The CDR3 has 18 residues. V lost 0 bases to trimming and J lost 0 bases, with 16 bases between them. CDR3 DNA sequence: TGTGCCAGCAGTTTATCCAGTGCATGGGGGCGAAGCACAGATACGCAGTATTTT. Amino acid sequence: CASSLSSAWGRSTDTQYF.

The rearrangement joins TRBV5-1 to TRBJ2-3; D remains unclear. The germline CDR1 and CDR2 sequences are SGHRS and YFSETQ. There are 12 residues in the CDR3. V lost 4 bases, J lost 5 bases, and 8 bases lay in between. CDR3 coding DNA: TGCGCCAGCAGCACCTCAGGAGATACGCAGTATTTT. This encodes CASSTSGDTQYF.

The gene calls are TRBV6-5 and TRBJ2-7; 7 nucleotides align to TRBD1. Germline CDR1 MNHEY, CDR2 SVGAGI. The J segment lost 5 bases and the V segment lost 6 bases, leaving 10 bases of the junction unmatched. CDR3 length: 14 residues. The CDR3 DNA follows: TGTGCCAGCAGCCTAGACAGGGTGCGAAACGAGCAGTACTTC. Its protein is CASSLDRVRNEQYF.

This chain connects TRBV7-9 to TRBJ2-7; D ambiguous. With 1 base removed from V and 10 bases from J, the gap between germline ends came to 17 bases. The CDR3 loop spans 14 amino acids. Germline-derived CDR1 and CDR2 are SEHNR and FQNEAQ (reference sequence). The CDR3 nucleotides read TGTGCCAGCAGCTTAGTCAAGGCCCCCTTTGAACAGTACTTC. Protein product: CASSLVKAPFEQYF.

The chain combines TRBV28 with TRBJ1-2, with D maybe TRBD1 (5 bases). CDR3 length: 14 amino acids. The germline V gene has CDR1 MDHEN and CDR2 SYDVKM. V dropped 2 bases and J dropped 8 bases, with 15 bases sitting between them. The CDR3 DNA is TGTGCCAGCAGTTTAGGTCAACAGGTCAGGGGCTACACCTTC. Amino acids: CASSLGQQVRGYTF.

The chain joins TRBV15 to TRBJ2-7; TRBD2 might be the D (5 bases). Germline CDR1 and CDR2: LNHNV and YYDKDF (reference sequence). This CDR3 region has 14 residues. V dropped 2 bases and J dropped 4 bases, with 12 bases sitting between them. DNA for the CDR3: TGTGCCACCAGCAGACCCGGGAACAGATACGAGCAGTACTTC. It encodes CATSRPGNRYEQYF.

The chain couples TRBV7-3 to TRBJ1-2; D unresolved. Per germline, CDR1 SGHTA and CDR2 FQGTGA. The V end lost 5 bases, the J end lost 4 bases, and 11 bases lay between the germline ends. The CDR3 loop spans 13 amino acids. CDR3 DNA: TGTGCCAGCAGCCCCATGGGTGGCTATGGCTACACCTTC. Amino acids: CASSPMGGYGYTF.

This sequence joins TRBV5-8 and TRBJ2-2; D is undetermined. This CDR3 region has 15 residues. Germline CDR1 reads SGHTS; CDR2 reads YDEGEE. Deletions cut 4 bases from V and 6 bases from J, with 16 bases between. DNA for the CDR3: TGTGCCAGCAGCCCGACACCCGTAGTCTCCGGGGAGCTGTTTTTT. Translating it yields CASSPTPVVSGELFF.

The genes are TRBV6-6 and TRBJ1-1, with 7 bases matching TRBD1. Trimming at V came to 2 bases and at J to 5 bases, leaving 8 bases not matched to a gene. Germline lookup yields CDR1 MNHNY and CDR2 SVGAGI (reference sequence). The CDR3 is made up of 15 amino acids. In DNA, the CDR3 is TGTGCCAGCAGTTACGGTTGGCAGGGGGAAACTGAAGCTTTCTTT. Translating it yields CASSYGWQGETEAFF.

The CDR3 DNA reads as TGTGCCACCAGCAGAGATCGGGGGACGGTGAATGAAAAACTGTTTTTT. Amino acids: CATSRDRGTVNEKLFF. The V and J genes are TRBV15 and TRBJ1-4; D is possibly TRBD1 (5 bases). V was shortened by 0 bases and J by 5 bases, with 13 bases between the two germline ends. Germline CDR1 and CDR2: LNHNV and YYDKDF (reference sequence). The CDR3 runs to 16 residues.

The CDR3 DNA reads TGTGCCTGGAGTCCCAATATACTAGTATCCGAGCAGTACTTC. Translating gives CAWSPNILVSEQYF. The V gene is TRBV30, the J gene TRBJ2-7; D is perhaps TRBD2 (5 bases). Germline V gene lookup returns CDR1 GTSNPN and CDR2 SVGIG (reference sequence). Trimming took off 2 bases at V and 6 bases at J, with 17 bases between the two ends. This CDR3 spans 14 amino acids.

The chain employs TRBV6-5 and TRBJ2-7; 7 nucleotides match TRBD1. Per germline, CDR1 MNHEY and CDR2 SVGAGI. Losses at the gene ends were 7 bases for V and 0 bases for J; bases not matched to a gene: 9. This CDR3 comprises 15 residues. The CDR3 sequence is CASTQLTGVSYEQYF. The CDR3 region has the DNA TGTGCCAGCACCCAATTAACAGGGGTCTCCTACGAGCAGTACTTC.

The rearrangement joins TRBV5-4 to TRBJ1-4; D perhaps matches TRBD1 (5 bases). The CDR3 spans 14 residues. In germline, CDR1 is SGHNT, CDR2 YYREEE (reference sequence). V lost 5 bases and J 7 bases, leaving 15 bases between the germline ends. The CDR3 region has the DNA TGTGCCAGCAGGGGTTGGGACCACCCTGAAAAACTGTTTTTT. Its translation: CASRGWDHPEKLFF.

This clone was picked up one time. This chain links TRBV11-2 with TRBJ2-1; 7 nucleotides align to TRBD1. The CDR3 runs to 15 residues. J lost 1 base, V lost 5 bases, and 5 bases had no gene match. CDR1 and CDR2 from the germline V gene are SGHAT and FQNNGV. CDR3 in DNA: TGTGCCAGCAGCACTGACAGGGCATCCTACAATGAGCAGTTCTTC. Translation: CASSTDRASYNEQFF.